This T cell receptor (beta chain) was captured in a study of blood T cell repertoires in COVID-19. The wider study: Specimens from acute and convalescent COVID-19 originated in the United States, Italy and Spain.

In the authors' methods: Amplification from reference gene primers served as the basis for estimated nucleated cell counts. Using immunoSEQ multiplex PCR, the repertoire was profiled, and TCRdb retains in-frame clones only, with some absent. The V and J calls and clone size are taken from that table; D and trimming were inferred from the DNA. The repertoire holds 80,000 or so clones, with around nine tenths as singletons. CDR1 SGHTA and CDR2 FQGNSA come from the germline V gene. V shed 5 bases and J shed 1 base, with 14 bases lying between them. This CDR3 spans 15 amino acids. The receptor was derived from a man between 45 and 60 years old with acute or convalescent COVID-19. The sample taken for sequencing was peripheral blood. The chain combines TRBV7-2 with TRBJ1-1; D is possibly TRBD1 (5 bases). The CDR3 nucleotides read TGTGCCAGCAGCCTTAACAGGTTAGGGAACACTGAAGCTTTCTTT. Translated, it gives CASSLNRLGNTEAFF.